The 27 T cell receptor beta chains below come from one sample, sequenced in a study of T cell repertoires in cytomegalovirus infection. MiXCR was run by TCRdb on the reads, yielding one entry per CDR3 protein. The data hold about 80,000 distinct CDR3 sequences, with roughly 3.6% observed a single time. Sequencing was done on a sample of PBMCs. All receptors derive from a human donor in good health (CMV status not recorded). Some clones in this sample may be carry-over from other donors' samples.

This clonotype came up many times. The chain employs TRBV11-2 and TRBJ2-5; no reliable D call. The V end was cut by 2 bases, the J end by 5 bases, with 18 bases between. The germline CDR1 and CDR2 sequences are SGHAT and FQNNGV. The CDR3 is made up of 16 amino acids. CDR3 coding DNA: TGTGCCAGCAGCTTACGCGGCAGGAATATAGAGGAGACCCAGTACTTC. Amino acids: CASSLRGRNIEETQYF.

This clonotype was observed at least ten times. For the CDR3, the DNA is TGTGCCAGCAGCCCCAGAGGGACGAGCACAGATACGCAGTATTTT. This sequence encodes CASSPRGTSTDTQYF. The V and J genes are TRBV5-8 and TRBJ2-3, with D possibly called TRBD1 or TRBD2 (5 bases each). This CDR3 spans 15 amino acids. Trimming shortened V by 4 bases and J by 0 bases, and 12 bases separated the two germline ends. Germline V gene lookup returns CDR1 SGHTS and CDR2 YDEGEE.

This clonotype was found many times. V usage is TRBV7-6 and J usage is TRBJ2-7; D possibly corresponds to TRBD2 (6 bases). Deletions cut 5 bases from V and 3 bases from J, with 17 bases between. From germline, CDR1 is SGHVS and CDR2 FNYEAQ. The CDR3 sequence is 15 residues long. The CDR3 nucleotides are TGTGCCAGCAGCAACCGGGTCCGCGGGGACTACGAGCAGTACTTC. It is translated as CASSNRVRGDYEQYF.

This clonotype has a count of ten or more. A junction boundary mismatches the germline segment, possibly from a read error. V usage is TRBV5-5 and J usage is TRBJ2-1; D ambiguous. This CDR3 region has 11 residues. Germline CDR1 is SGHKS and CDR2 is YYEKEE (reference sequence). The CDR3 DNA reads as TGTGTCAGCAGCTTGGGCTATGAGCAGTTCTTC. Residues: CVSSLGYEQFF.

This clonotype occurred many times. The CDR3 loop reads CASSSAGGTYNEQFF. As DNA, the CDR3 is TGTGCCAGCAGCTCTGCGGGGGGAACCTACAATGAGCAGTTCTTC. V usage is TRBV12-3 or TRBV12-4 and J usage is TRBJ2-1; TRBD2 matches at 8 bases. Trimming took 6 bases from V and 2 from J; bases not matched to a gene: 6. This CDR3 is built from 15 residues.

This clonotype occurred many times. This chain connects TRBV5-4 to TRBJ2-2; perhaps TRBD1 as D (6 bases). V was pared by 6 bases and J by 3 bases, with 6 bases between. The CDR3 loop spans 12 amino acids. The germline CDR1 and CDR2 sequences are SGHNT and YYREEE (reference sequence). This chain's CDR3 is CASNRDTGELFF. CDR3 in DNA: TGTGCCAGCAACAGGGACACCGGGGAGCTGTTTTTT.

This clonotype was recorded many times. The chain uses TRBV7-9 and TRBJ1-1, with 7 nucleotides matching TRBD1. Germline-derived CDR1 and CDR2 are SEHNR and FQNEAQ (reference sequence). The CDR3 covers 14 residues. The ends lost 5 bases at V and 5 bases at J; junction bases unmatched: 8. The CDR3 spells CASSPAQGWTEAFF. In DNA, the CDR3 is TGTGCCAGCAGCCCAGCACAGGGGTGGACTGAAGCTTTCTTT.

This clonotype was recorded many times. The chain combines TRBV19 with TRBJ1-2, with D tentatively TRBD1 (5 bases). CDR1 and CDR2 from the germline V gene are LNHDA and SQIVND (reference sequence). Trimming took off 6 bases at V and 3 bases at J, with 14 bases between the two ends. This CDR3 has 14 amino acids. Here the CDR3 reads CASRMLGDHYGYTF. CDR3 DNA sequence: TGTGCCAGTAGAATGCTGGGGGACCACTATGGCTACACCTTC. The full variable domain, with the rest looked up from reference TRBV19 and TRBJ1-2, is DGGITQSPKYLFRKEGQNVTLSCEQNLNHDAMYWYRQDPGQGLRLIYYSQIVNDFQKGDIAEGYSVSREKKESFPLTVTSAQKNPTAFYLCASRMLGDHYGYTFGSGTRLTVV.

There are many counts of this clonotype. The chain combines TRBV7-2 with TRBJ2-7, with D uncertain. The V gene's germline CDR1 is SGHTA and CDR2 FQGNSA. The germline V and J ends were trimmed by 5 bases and 0 bases, with 14 bases remaining between them. The CDR3 extends over 15 amino acids. DNA of the CDR3: TGTGCCAGCAGCCAAGTGAGATTAAGCTCCTACGAGCAGTACTTC. Residues: CASSQVRLSSYEQYF.

This clonotype was seen repeatedly, ten times or more. This sequence joins TRBV7-8 and TRBJ2-3; 14 bases map to TRBD2. With 3 bases clipped from V and 5 bases from J, the junction kept 4 bases outside the gene matches. CDR1 and CDR2 from the germline V gene are SGHVS and FQNEAQ. The CDR3 sequence is 16 residues long. The CDR3 coding sequence is TGTGCCAGCAGCTTTGCCGGGACTAGCGGGGGAGATACGCAGTATTTT. Translated, it gives CASSFAGTSGGDTQYF.

This clonotype was seen many times. This chain links TRBV19 with TRBJ1-5; D gene unclear. V was clipped by 3 bases and J by 9 bases, with 15 bases between them. The CDR3 runs 14 residues. The V gene's germline CDR1 is LNHDA and CDR2 SQIVND (reference sequence). The CDR3 nucleotides read TGTGCCAGTAGTATGGGTGAGGGTATTACGCCCCAGCATTTT. This translates into CASSMGEGITPQHF.

This clonotype was counted ten times or more. The CDR3 reads CASSLGLAGGNEQFF. DNA for the CDR3: TGTGCCAGCAGCTTAGGCCTAGCGGGGGGCAATGAGCAGTTCTTC. The chain couples TRBV7-2 to TRBJ2-1, with TRBD2 matching 11 bases. The CDR3 totals 15 residues. CDR1 is SGHTA, CDR2 FQGNSA, per germline. Trimming cost V 1 base and J 6 bases; bases outside gene matches: 2.

This clonotype was seen ten or more times. The rearrangement joins TRBV7-9 to TRBJ2-1; D ambiguous. The CDR3 is made up of 12 amino acids. Per germline, CDR1 SEHNR and CDR2 FQNEAQ (reference sequence). Trimming removed 6 bases at V and 1 base at J, with 4 bases between. CDR3 in amino acids: CASSVSYNEQFF. For the CDR3, the DNA is TGTGCCAGCAGTGTATCCTACAATGAGCAGTTCTTC. Full variable domain (missing parts from reference TRBV7-9 and TRBJ2-1): DTGVSQNPRHKITKRGQNVTFRCDPISEHNRLYWYRQTLGQGPEFLTYFQNEAQLEKSRLLSDRFSAERPKGSFSTLEIQRTEQGDSAMYLCASSVSYNEQFFGPGTRLTVL.

This clonotype was recorded at least ten times. This chain uses TRBV7-2 with TRBJ2-3; TRBD1 matches 9 bases. Germline loops: CDR1 SGHTA, CDR2 FQGNSA. CDR3 length equals 15 residues. The trim removed 4 bases at V and 5 bases at J, leaving 7 bases unmatched. CDR3 coding DNA: TGTGCCAGCAGCTGTCCCGACAGGGGGGAAGATACGCAGTATTTT. This codes for CASSCPDRGEDTQYF.

This clonotype was observed at least ten times. The chain joins TRBV19 to TRBJ1-2; D might be TRBD1 (6 bases). The germline gives CDR1 LNHDA, CDR2 SQIVND (reference sequence). The V and J ends lost 3 bases and 4 bases respectively, with 9 bases between them. This CDR3 region has 13 residues. The CDR3 DNA reads TGTGCCAGTAGTATGGACAGCTCCTATGGCTACACCTTC. Its translation is CASSMDSSYGYTF.

This clonotype has a count of ten or more. V usage is TRBV7-2 and J usage is TRBJ1-1, with a weak D call TRBD1 (6 bases). CDR3 length: 15 residues. Per germline, CDR1 SGHTA and CDR2 FQGNSA. The V and J ends lost 0 bases and 0 bases respectively, with 8 bases between them. The CDR3 protein is CASSLAYRVNTEAFF. CDR3 sequence (DNA): TGTGCCAGCAGCTTAGCTTACAGGGTGAACACTGAAGCTTTCTTT.

This clonotype has ten or more counts. The chain is built from TRBV7-2 and TRBJ2-4, with D perhaps TRBD2 (5 bases). CDR1 and CDR2 from the germline V gene are SGHTA and FQGNSA. Trimming stripped 1 base from V and 8 bases from J, with 21 bases between. The CDR3 extends over 17 amino acids. The chain's CDR3 is CASSLVGDSGAGDIQYF. CDR3 bases: TGTGCCAGCAGCTTAGTCGGGGATTCAGGTGCAGGTGACATTCAGTACTTC.

This clonotype was counted ten times or more. V is TRBV12-3 or TRBV12-4 and J is TRBJ1-2; no definite D call. The CDR3 runs 13 residues. Trimming took off 3 bases at V and 4 bases at J, with 9 bases between the two ends. CDR3 nucleotides: TGTGCCAGCAGTTTCGACGGATTCTATGGCTACACCTTC. Encoded protein: CASSFDGFYGYTF.

Ten or more counts support this clonotype. The chain has TRBV28 and TRBJ1-6, with D tentatively TRBD1 (5 bases). CDR1 and CDR2 from the germline V gene are MDHEN and SYDVKM. The CDR3 covers 15 residues. Trimming stripped 7 bases from V and 14 bases from J, with 24 bases between. The CDR3 region has the DNA TGTGCCAGCAATTACGAGGGGCAGACTCTCGTAGCCCTCCACTTT. It encodes CASNYEGQTLVALHF. Together with reference TRBV28 and TRBJ1-6, the CDR3 gives the full variable domain: DVKVTQSSRYLVKRTGEKVFLECVQDMDHENMFWYRQDPGLGLRLIYFSYDVKMKEKGDIPEGYSVSREKKERFSLILESASTNQTSMYLCASNYEGQTLVALHFGNGTRLTVT.

CDR3 coding DNA: TGTGCCAGCAGCTTATGGTGGAGGGGCTCCTACGAGCAGTACTTC. The encoded protein is CASSLWWRGSYEQYF. This rearrangement joins TRBV6-8 to TRBJ2-7; D perhaps matches TRBD2 (6 bases). V lost 6 bases, J lost 0 bases, and 15 bases lay in between. CDR1 is MNHGY and CDR2 is SAAAGT in the germline V gene. The CDR3 totals 15 residues.

This clonotype appeared many times. The rearrangement uses TRBV5-1 and TRBJ2-2; D not resolved. V lost 0 bases to trimming and J lost 0 bases, with 3 bases between them. The CDR3 length is 14 residues. Germline-derived CDR1 and CDR2 are SGHRS and YFSETQ. DNA for the CDR3: TGCGCCAGCAGCTTGGTCGCGAACACCGGGGAGCTGTTTTTT. Translating gives CASSLVANTGELFF.

This clonotype was found many times. This chain uses TRBV27 with TRBJ2-7; 9 bases are shared with TRBD1. The V gene end was trimmed by 0 bases and the J gene end by 2 bases; junction bases not matched to a gene: 11. In germline, CDR1 is MNHEY, CDR2 SMNVEV (reference sequence). This CDR3 comprises 18 residues. The CDR3 coding sequence is TGTGCCAGCAGTTTATCGAGCCCACACAGGGGGCCTGCCTACGAGCAGTACTTC. Its protein product is CASSLSSPHRGPAYEQYF.

This clonotype has ten or more counts. The chain is built from TRBV6-1 and TRBJ1-1; D remains unclear. This CDR3 has 13 amino acids. V gave up 5 bases and J gave up 7 bases, with 14 bases separating them. Germline lookup yields CDR1 MNHNS and CDR2 SASEGT. For the CDR3, the DNA is TGTGCCAGCAGTTCTCACAGTGATGGTGAAGCTTTCTTT. Translating it yields CASSSHSDGEAFF.

In this sample, this clonotype turned up many times. This chain joins TRBV6-2 or TRBV6-3 and TRBJ1-1, with TRBD1 as a possible D gene (6 bases). The CDR3 contains 13 residues. Trimming took off 7 bases at V and 5 bases at J, with 14 bases between the two ends. Germline V lookup: CDR1 MNHEY, CDR2 SVGEGT. The CDR3 DNA reads as TGTGCCAGCAAAATACAGGGATGGACTGAAGCTTTCTTT. Translated: CASKIQGWTEAFF.

At least ten counts were recorded for this clonotype. The genes are TRBV7-2 and TRBJ2-7; unclear D gene. The V gene lost 0 bases and the J gene lost 7 bases, with 7 bases spanning the gap. Germline-derived CDR1 and CDR2 are SGHTA and FQGNSA. This CDR3 has 12 residues. The CDR3 DNA sequence: TGTGCCAGCAGCTTAGCGACGGTGGAGCAGTACTTC. Protein: CASSLATVEQYF.

This clonotype was counted many times. This sequence joins TRBV7-9 and TRBJ2-4; unclear D gene. The length of the CDR3 is 16 residues. The V end was cut by 2 bases, the J end by 3 bases, with 14 bases between. CDR1 SEHNR and CDR2 FQNEAQ come from the germline V gene (reference sequence). In DNA form, the CDR3 reads TGTGCCAGCAGCTTACAGGTCGTCCTGAGCAAAAACATTCAGTACTTC. Protein sequence: CASSLQVVLSKNIQYF.

This clonotype was seen at least ten times. The V call is TRBV7-9, the J call TRBJ1-2; D is uncertain. This CDR3 region has 14 residues. V lost 5 bases, J lost 3 bases, and 13 bases lay in between. CDR1 is SEHNR, CDR2 FQNEAQ, per germline (reference sequence). CDR3 sequence reads: CASSPRGRYYGYTF. The CDR3 DNA reads as TGTGCCAGCAGCCCCCGCGGCAGATACTATGGCTACACCTTC.